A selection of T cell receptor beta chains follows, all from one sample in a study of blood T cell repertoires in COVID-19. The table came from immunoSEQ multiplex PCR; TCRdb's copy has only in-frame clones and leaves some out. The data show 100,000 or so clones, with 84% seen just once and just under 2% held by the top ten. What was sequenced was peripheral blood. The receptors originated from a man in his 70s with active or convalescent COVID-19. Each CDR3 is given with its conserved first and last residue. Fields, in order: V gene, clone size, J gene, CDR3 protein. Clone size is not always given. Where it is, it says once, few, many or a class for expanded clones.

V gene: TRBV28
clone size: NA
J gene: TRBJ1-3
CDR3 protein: CASSFGSGNTIYF

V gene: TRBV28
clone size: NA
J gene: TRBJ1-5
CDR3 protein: CASNNGGQGHQPQHF

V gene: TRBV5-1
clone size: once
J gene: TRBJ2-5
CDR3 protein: CASSKGSGGIETQYF

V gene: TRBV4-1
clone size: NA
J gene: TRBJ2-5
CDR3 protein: CASSQGWSGGEETQYF

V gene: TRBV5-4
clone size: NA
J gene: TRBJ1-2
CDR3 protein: CASSLAGFDYGYTF

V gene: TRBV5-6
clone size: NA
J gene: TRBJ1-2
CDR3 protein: CASSLSSSYGYTF

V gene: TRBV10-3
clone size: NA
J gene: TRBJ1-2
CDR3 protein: CAISETGQGNYGYTF

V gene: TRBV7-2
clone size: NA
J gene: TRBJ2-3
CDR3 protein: CASSLSGGNSDTQYF

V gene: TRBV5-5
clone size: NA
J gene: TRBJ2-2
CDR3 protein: CASSTRSGGDTGELFF

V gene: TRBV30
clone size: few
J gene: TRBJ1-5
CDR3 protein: CAWSDTHDQPQHF

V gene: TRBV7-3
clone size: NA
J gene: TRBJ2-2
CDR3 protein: CASSLETATYTGELFF

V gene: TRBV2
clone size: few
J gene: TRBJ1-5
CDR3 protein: CASSDLRDNEGQPQHF

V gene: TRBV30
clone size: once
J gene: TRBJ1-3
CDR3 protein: CAWSVKGEEPVSTGNTIYF

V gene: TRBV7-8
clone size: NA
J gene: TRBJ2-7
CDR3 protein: CASSRTGGYEQYF

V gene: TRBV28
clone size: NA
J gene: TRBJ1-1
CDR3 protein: CASSAGTVNTEAFF

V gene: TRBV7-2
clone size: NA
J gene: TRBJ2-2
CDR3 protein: CASSSAGTGGVKELFF

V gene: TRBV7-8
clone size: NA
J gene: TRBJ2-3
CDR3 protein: CASSGGGLGSDTQYF

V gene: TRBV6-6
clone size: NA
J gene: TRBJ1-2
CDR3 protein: CASSPRESGYTF

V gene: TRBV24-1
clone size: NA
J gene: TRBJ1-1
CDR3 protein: CATSDPGQEAFF

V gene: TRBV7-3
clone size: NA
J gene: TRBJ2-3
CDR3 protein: CASSSSGGPLTDTQYF

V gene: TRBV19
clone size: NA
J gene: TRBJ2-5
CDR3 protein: CASTPGTSRETQYF

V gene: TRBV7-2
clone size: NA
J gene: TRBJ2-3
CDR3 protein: CASSLVSTADTQYF

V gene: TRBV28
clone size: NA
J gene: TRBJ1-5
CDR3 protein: CASSQAGTGGQPQHF

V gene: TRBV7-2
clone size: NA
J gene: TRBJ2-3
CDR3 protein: CASSLNRDTDTQYF

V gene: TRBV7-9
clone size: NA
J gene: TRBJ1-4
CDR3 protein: CASSFIQGPAAEKLFF

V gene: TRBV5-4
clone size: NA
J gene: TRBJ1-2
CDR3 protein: CASRPDRFHYGYTF

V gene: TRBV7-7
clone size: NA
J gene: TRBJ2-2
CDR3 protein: CASSPGTSGGNTGELFF

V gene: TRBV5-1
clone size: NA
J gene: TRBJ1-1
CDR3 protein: CASSLAGETHTEAFF

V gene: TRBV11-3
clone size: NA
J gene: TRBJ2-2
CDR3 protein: CASSFRQANTGELFF

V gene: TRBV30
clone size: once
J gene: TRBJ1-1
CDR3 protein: CAWPPGERLDTEAFF

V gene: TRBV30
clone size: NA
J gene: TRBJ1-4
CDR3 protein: CAWSSGEKLFF

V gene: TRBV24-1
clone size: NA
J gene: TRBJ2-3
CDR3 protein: CATSAGQGRGFLDTQYF

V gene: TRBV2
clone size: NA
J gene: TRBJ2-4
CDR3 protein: CASSEAYSSGGQNIQYF

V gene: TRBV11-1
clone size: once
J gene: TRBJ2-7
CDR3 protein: CASSLAQGYSYEQYF

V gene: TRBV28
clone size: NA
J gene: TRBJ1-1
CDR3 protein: CASSLVSGMNTEAFF

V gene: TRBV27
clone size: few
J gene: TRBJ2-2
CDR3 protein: CASSLGTPNTGELFF

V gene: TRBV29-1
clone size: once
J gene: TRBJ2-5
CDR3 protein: CSVPTRERGFQETQYF

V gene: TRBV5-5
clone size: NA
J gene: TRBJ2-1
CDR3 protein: CASSLADSSYNEQFF

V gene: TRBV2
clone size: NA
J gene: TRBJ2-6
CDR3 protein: CASLRDRGLGANVLTF

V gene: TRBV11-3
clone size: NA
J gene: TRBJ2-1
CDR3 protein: CASSLVGAGEQFF

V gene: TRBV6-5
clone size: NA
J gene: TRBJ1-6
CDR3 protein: CASSYGRGSYNSPLHF

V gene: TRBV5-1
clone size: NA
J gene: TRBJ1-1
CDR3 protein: CASSREGGTEAFF

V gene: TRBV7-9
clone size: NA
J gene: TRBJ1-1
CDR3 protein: CASSFGATEAFF

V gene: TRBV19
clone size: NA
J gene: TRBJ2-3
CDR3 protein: CASSIAGSSTDTQYF

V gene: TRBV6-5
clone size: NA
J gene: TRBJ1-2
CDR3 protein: CASSYSRTLKTRGYTF